This TCR beta chain comes out of a study of early T cells in non-severe SARS-CoV-2 infection. This clonotype turned up a few times. The protocol attached unique molecular identifiers to individual cDNA molecules. TCRdb fed the 5' RACE reads into MiXCR, producing one record per CDR3 protein. The top ten clones hold roughly 12% of a sample with 50,000 to 75,000 distinct CDR3 sequences, roughly 8.2% of them seen once. Trimming at V came to 6 bases and at J to 2 bases, leaving 3 bases not matched to a gene. This CDR3 has 12 residues. The germline gives CDR1 DFQATT, CDR2 SNEGSKA (reference sequence). This chain connects TRBV20-1 to TRBJ2-5, with 7 bases matching TRBD1. The source was whole blood, collected at baseline. The TCR originated in an adult who was a healthcare worker with PCR-confirmed SARS-CoV-2 infection or an uninfected control (not recorded which). CDR3 coding DNA: TGCAGTGCCCTGGGACAGCAAGAGACCCAGTACTTC. Its protein is CSALGQQETQYF.